A selection of T cell receptor beta chains follows, all from one sample in a study of human T cells and chemical hapten exposure. TCRdb fed the RACE reads into MiXCR, producing one record per CDR3 protein. The sample comprises about 260,000 distinct CDR3 sequences, 8.6% of which are singletons, and 2% to 2.5% rests with the top ten. Sequenced here: whole blood, sampled in connection with sensitization to the hapten diphenylcyclopropenone (DPC). The receptors originated from a middle-aged woman with alopecia areata. Some clones in this sample may be carry-over from other donors' samples. CDR3s include the opening cysteine and the closing phenylalanine or tryptophan. Fields, in order: J gene, CDR3 length, clone size, D gene, V gene, CDR3 protein, CDR3 DNA. D genes are given only for firm matches. Part of the rows lack a size; the others show once, few, many or a class for expanded clones.

j_call: TRBJ2-7
cdr3_length: 15
clone_size: few
d_call: .
v_call: TRBV21-1
cdr3_aa: CASSKTTGGIYEQYF
cdr3_nt: TGTGCCAGCAGCAAAACGACAGGGGGCATATACGAGCAGTACTTC

j_call: TRBJ2-7
cdr3_length: 15
clone_size: .
d_call: .
v_call: TRBV11-2
cdr3_aa: CASSSRSAGGLEQYF
cdr3_nt: TGTGCCAGCAGCTCACGTTCGGCAGGCGGCCTTGAGCAGTACTTC

j_call: TRBJ2-2
cdr3_length: 13
clone_size: .
d_call: TRBD2
v_call: TRBV2
cdr3_aa: CASSGLAPGELFF
cdr3_nt: TGTGCCAGCAGTGGACTAGCCCCCGGGGAGCTGTTTTTT

j_call: TRBJ2-7
cdr3_length: 14
clone_size: .
d_call: TRBD2
v_call: TRBV29-1
cdr3_aa: CSVLLAGEPYEQYF
cdr3_nt: TGCAGCGTGCTACTAGCGGGAGAACCCTACGAGCAGTACTTC

j_call: TRBJ2-2
cdr3_length: 15
clone_size: many
d_call: .
v_call: TRBV28
cdr3_aa: CASSLADRNTGELFF
cdr3_nt: TGTGCCAGCAGTTTAGCGGACAGGAACACCGGGGAGCTGTTTTTT

j_call: TRBJ2-3
cdr3_length: 15
clone_size: few
d_call: .
v_call: TRBV29-1
cdr3_aa: CSVEEGRGNTDTQYF
cdr3_nt: TGCAGCGTTGAAGAGGGGAGAGGGAACACAGATACGCAGTATTTT

j_call: TRBJ2-7
cdr3_length: 17
clone_size: many
d_call: TRBD2
v_call: TRBV5-1
cdr3_aa: CASSPEPHLAGTYEQYF
cdr3_nt: TGCGCCAGCAGCCCCGAACCCCATCTAGCGGGGACCTACGAGCAGTACTTC

j_call: TRBJ2-5
cdr3_length: 15
clone_size: few
d_call: TRBD2
v_call: TRBV9
cdr3_aa: CASSPRLAEQETQYF
cdr3_nt: TGTGCCAGCAGCCCCCGACTAGCGGAACAAGAGACCCAGTACTTC

j_call: TRBJ2-7
cdr3_length: 14
clone_size: many
d_call: TRBD1
v_call: TRBV7-9
cdr3_aa: CASSRGQEPYEQYF
cdr3_nt: TGTGCCAGCAGTAGGGGACAGGAACCGTACGAGCAGTACTTC

j_call: TRBJ2-1
cdr3_length: 19
clone_size: few
d_call: TRBD2
v_call: TRBV24-1
cdr3_aa: CATSDWSLAGTSSYNEQFF
cdr3_nt: TGTGCCACCAGTGATTGGTCCCTAGCGGGGACGAGCTCCTACAATGAGCAGTTCTTC

j_call: TRBJ1-5
cdr3_length: 14
clone_size: few
d_call: .
v_call: TRBV20-1
cdr3_aa: CSARDRDAHQPQHF
cdr3_nt: TGCAGTGCTAGAGACAGGGACGCCCATCAGCCCCAGCATTTT

j_call: TRBJ2-7
cdr3_length: 15
clone_size: .
d_call: TRBD2
v_call: TRBV4-3
cdr3_aa: CASSRLTSGTYGQYF
cdr3_nt: TGCGCCAGCAGCCGCCTGACTAGCGGGACCTATGGGCAGTACTTC

j_call: TRBJ2-5
cdr3_length: 16
clone_size: few
d_call: TRBD2
v_call: TRBV2
cdr3_aa: CASSFWTSGSMETQYF
cdr3_nt: TGTGCCAGCAGCTTTTGGACTAGCGGGAGTATGGAGACCCAGTACTTC

j_call: TRBJ2-1
cdr3_length: 14
clone_size: .
d_call: .
v_call: TRBV7-6
cdr3_aa: CASSLAQQGNEQFF
cdr3_nt: TGTGCCAGCAGCTTAGCACAGCAGGGCAATGAGCAGTTCTTC